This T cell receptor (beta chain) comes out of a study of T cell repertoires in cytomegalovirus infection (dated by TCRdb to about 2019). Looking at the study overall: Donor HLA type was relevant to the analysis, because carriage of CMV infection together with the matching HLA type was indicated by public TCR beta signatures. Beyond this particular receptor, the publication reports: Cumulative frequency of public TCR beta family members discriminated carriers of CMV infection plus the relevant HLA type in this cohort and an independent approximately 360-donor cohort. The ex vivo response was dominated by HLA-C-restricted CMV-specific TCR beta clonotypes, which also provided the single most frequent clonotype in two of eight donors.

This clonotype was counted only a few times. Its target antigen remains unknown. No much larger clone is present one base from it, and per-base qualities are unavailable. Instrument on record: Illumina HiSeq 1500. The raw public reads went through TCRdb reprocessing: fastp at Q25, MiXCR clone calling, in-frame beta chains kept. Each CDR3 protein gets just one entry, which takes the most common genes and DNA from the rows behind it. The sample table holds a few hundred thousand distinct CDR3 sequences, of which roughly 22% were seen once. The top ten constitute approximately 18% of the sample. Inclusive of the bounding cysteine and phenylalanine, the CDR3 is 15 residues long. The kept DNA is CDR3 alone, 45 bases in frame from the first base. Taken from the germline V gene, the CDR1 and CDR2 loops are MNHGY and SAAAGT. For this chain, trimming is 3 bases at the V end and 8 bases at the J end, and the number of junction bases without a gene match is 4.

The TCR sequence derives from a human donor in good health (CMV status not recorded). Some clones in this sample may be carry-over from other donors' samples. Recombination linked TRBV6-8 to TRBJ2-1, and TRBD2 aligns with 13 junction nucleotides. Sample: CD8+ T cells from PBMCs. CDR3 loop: CASSYGTSGAYEQFF. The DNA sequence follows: TGTGCCAGCAGTTATGGGACTAGCGGGGCCTATGAGCAGTTCTTC.